This T cell receptor (beta chain) was sequenced for a study of shared clonotypes between healthy human individuals. Whole-study results and caveats: With a handful of donors compared, 4% to 5% of naive CD4 clonotypes were shared.

As handled by the study authors: Filtering differed, since immunoSEQ gave only junction sequences and no quality scores. Assay used: immunoSEQ multiplex PCR; TCRdb lists only in-frame clones, some missing. V, J and clone size were drawn from that table, and D and trimming were deduced from the DNA. The sample yields around 610,000 clones, 90% to 97% seen once. The CDR3 sequence is 13 residues long. Germline-derived CDR1 and CDR2 are SNHLY and FYNNEI. Germline trimming cut 7 bases from V and 5 bases from J; bases unmatched to any gene: 7. With regard to this clone: Its antigen is not identified.

Selected positively for CCR7 and CD45RO-negative, naive CD8 cells excluded terminally differentiated effector memory CD45RA+ cells. Study donors comprised healthy, HIV-negative adults devoid of recent acute infection or vaccination. This chain links TRBV2 with TRBJ2-7; 8 bases are shared with TRBD1. Sequencing was done on a sample of naive CD8+ T cells sorted from blood. This TCR derives from a woman in her thirties in good health. The CDR3 protein is CASMGTGGHEQYF. In DNA form, the CDR3 reads TGTGCCAGCATGGGGACAGGTGGTCACGAGCAGTACTTC.